This TCR beta chain emerged from a study of human T cells and chemical hapten exposure. The CDR3 is 12 residues long. V shed 6 bases, J shed 6 bases, and the junction held 5 bases outside the gene matches. Germline V gene lookup returns CDR1 MNHEY and CDR2 SVGAGI. This clonotype was picked up a small number of times. It was the library that attached unique molecular identifiers to individual cDNA molecules. From the RACE reads, TCRdb called clonotypes with MiXCR, one entry per CDR3 protein. The sample shows 350,000 to 400,000 distinct CDR3 sequences, about 6.3% of them seen only once. Sample time point: patch test 2, 6 weeks after DPC sensitization. Treatment denoted: therapeutic diphenylcyclopropenone sensitization with weekly scalp DPC. Someone pulled total RNA out of unfractionated whole blood.

This TCR was sampled from a woman in her late teens or twenties with alopecia areata. Some clones in this sample may be carry-over from other donors' samples. This chain links TRBV6-5 with TRBJ2-7; TRBD2 matches at 7 bases. This specimen was whole blood, taken in connection with sensitization to the hapten diphenylcyclopropenone (DPC). CDR3 sequence: CASRRTSAEQYF. CDR3 DNA sequence: TGTGCCAGCAGACGTACTAGCGCCGAGCAGTACTTC.